Described below is a single TCR beta chain sequence and its context. Its cognate antigen is unknown. This entry belongs to a study of cytomegalovirus exposure and HLA in healthy donors. Study-wide points: Among TCR beta chains of equal frequency, HLA-associated ones were more clonally expanded in a later analysis.

The primer mix had 60 Vbeta and 13 Jbeta primers. This table comes from immunoSEQ multiplex PCR, and its TCRdb copy is limited to in-frame clones, with some not included. Of approximately 180,000 clones in the sample, approximately 80% were seen once. Germline V lookup: CDR1 MDHEN, CDR2 SYDVKM. This CDR3 is built from 14 residues. The trim removed 2 bases at V and 7 bases at J, leaving 4 bases unmatched. Sequencing input: PBMCs. The receptor was derived from a man between 18 and 29 years old in good health and CMV-seronegative. The V and J genes are TRBV28 and TRBJ2-1; 8 nucleotides agree with TRBD2. CDR3 in DNA: TGTGCCAGCAGTTTAGCCGGGAGGGCGAATGAGCAGTTCTTC. Translating gives CASSLAGRANEQFF.